Measured by frequency, the clone carrying this T cell receptor beta chain is medium-sized. Antigen unknown. This CDR3 is 16 amino acids long. Germline CDR1 and CDR2: LNHNV and YYDKDF (reference sequence). These data belong to a study of T cells expressing NK-cell markers. The study's findings and limits: Expanded clones of NKG2C+ T cells had an unclear HCMV specificity.

TCRdb re-called the 5' RACE reads and gives one entry per CDR3 protein, without DNA. The sample totals several hundred distinct CDR3 sequences. The receptor was isolated from a woman between 18 and 69 years old in good health. This rearrangement joins TRBV15 to TRBJ2-5. Source material: blood T cells: a sorted CD56 or NKG2C T cell subset, CD4+ or CD8+ T cells, or bulk PBMC T cells (not recorded which). The CDR3 protein is CATSRDRGRIQETQYF. Supplemented by reference TRBV15 and TRBJ2-5, the full variable domain reads DAMVIQNPRYQVTQFGKPVTLSCSQTLNHNVMYWYQQKSSQAPKLLFHYYDKDFNNEADTPDNFQSRRPNTSFCFLDIRSPGLGDTAMYLCATSRDRGRIQETQYFGPGTRLLVL.